Listed below are T cell receptor beta chains from one sample, sequenced in a study of shared clonotypes between healthy human individuals. Produced via immunoSEQ multiplex PCR; TCRdb's table is partial and in-frame only. The repertoire consists of about 820,000 clones, with around 93% occurring once and the leading ten covering around 24%. What was sequenced was naive CD8+ T cells sorted from blood. The receptor set was obtained from a man aged 25 to 45 in good health. CDR3s include the opening cysteine and the closing phenylalanine or tryptophan. The D gene is left open where the match is weak. Only some rows state a clone size, as once, few, many or a class for expanded clones.

V gene	clone size	J gene	D gene	CDR3 DNA	CDR3 protein
TRBV7-9	NA	TRBJ2-2	NA	TGTGCCAGCAGCTCCACAACCGGGGAGCTGTTTTTT	CASSSTTGELFF
TRBV9	few	TRBJ2-7	NA	TGTGCCAGCAGCCCGACTACATCCTACGAGCAGTACTTC	CASSPTTSYEQYF
TRBV27	NA	TRBJ2-5	NA	TGTGCCAGCAGTTCCCACAGCCCCAGGGGGGGTGAGACCCAGTACTTC	CASSSHSPRGGETQYF
TRBV13	NA	TRBJ1-1	TRBD1	TGTGCCAGCAGCCTATCAGGGGGGGTGGCTGAAGCTTTCTTT	CASSLSGGVAEAFF
TRBV5-4	NA	TRBJ2-1	NA	TGTGCCAGCAGCCCCCGGGGCTTCTCCTACAATGAGCAGTTCTTC	CASSPRGFSYNEQFF
TRBV7-6	NA	TRBJ2-3	TRBD2	TGTGCCAGCAGCCCCTACCCCGGGACTAGCGGGAGAGGAGATACGCAGTATTTT	CASSPYPGTSGRGDTQYF
TRBV6-1	NA	TRBJ2-2	TRBD2	TGTGCCAGCAGTGGGGGGACTAGCTATCCCGGGGAGCTGTTTTTT	CASSGGTSYPGELFF
TRBV11-2	NA	TRBJ2-5	TRBD2	TGTGCCAGCAGCTTCCGTCCGGGGGGGAGGGAGACCCAGTACTTC	CASSFRPGGRETQYF
TRBV4-3	NA	TRBJ1-4	TRBD1	TGCGCCAGCAGCACCCGACAGGGGGCGGGAAAACTGTTTTTT	CASSTRQGAGKLFF
TRBV7-9	NA	TRBJ2-3	NA	TGTGCCAGCAGCTATGGGGGCACAGATACGCAGTATTTT	CASSYGGTDTQYF
TRBV5-4	NA	TRBJ2-4	TRBD1	TGTGCCAGCAGCGCAGGGACAGAAAACATTCAGTACTTC	CASSAGTENIQYF
TRBV7-9	NA	TRBJ1-3	NA	TGTGCCAGCAGCTTAGTAACAGGGACTGGAAACACCATATATTTT	CASSLVTGTGNTIYF
TRBV18	once	TRBJ2-5	NA	TGTGCCAGCTCACCCCCAGCTCGTCTCCGGCCGGGGTGGGGGTACTTC	CASSPPARLRPGWGYF
TRBV5-1	NA	TRBJ2-1	TRBD1	TGCGCCAGCAGCGGGGACAGATTTGAGCAGTTCTTC	CASSGDRFEQFF
TRBV5-4	NA	TRBJ1-3	NA	TGTGCCAGCAGCTTGGCCGACGGAAACACCATATATTTT	CASSLADGNTIYF
TRBV4-1	NA	TRBJ2-7	TRBD1	TGCGCCAGCAGCTCACGGTTATCGGGACAGGGGGACGAGCAGTACTTC	CASSSRLSGQGDEQYF
TRBV15	NA	TRBJ1-4	NA	TGTGCCACCAGCTTGGGGGAAAAACTGTTTTTT	CATSLGEKLFF
TRBV15	NA	TRBJ2-1	NA	TGTGCCACCAGCAGAGATCTTCTGGATTACAATGAGCAGTTCTTC	CATSRDLLDYNEQFF
TRBV19	NA	TRBJ1-1	NA	TGTGCCAGTAGTATTGGGGGGGTGACTGAAGCTTTCTTT	CASSIGGVTEAFF
TRBV18	once	TRBJ2-1	NA	TGTGCCACACCATCTCCGGGGTCCCACAATGAGCAGTTCTTC	CATPSPGSHNEQFF
TRBV4-2	NA	TRBJ1-2	NA	TGTGCCAGCAGCCAAGAAGGCGGACAGCTTACCTATGGCTACACCTTC	CASSQEGGQLTYGYTF
TRBV9	few	TRBJ1-5	NA	TGTGCCAGCAGCGTAGTACCGGGCCAGCCCCAGCATTTT	CASSVVPGQPQHF
TRBV25-1	NA	TRBJ1-4	TRBD1	TGTGCCAGCAGTGATTCCGCGGACAGGGGGGTTGCTAATGAAAAACTGTTTTTT	CASSDSADRGVANEKLFF
TRBV28	NA	TRBJ2-3	NA	TGTGCCAGCAGTTTAGGCGCGGGGGCTTCAGATACGCAGTATTTT	CASSLGAGASDTQYF
TRBV27	NA	TRBJ1-1	NA	TGTGCCAGCAGCCCGACCGGCGGGTACACTGAAGCTTTCTTT	CASSPTGGYTEAFF
TRBV7-9	NA	TRBJ1-2	NA	TGTGCCAGCAGCTTGGCTATCCGAGGGGACTATGGCTACACCTTC	CASSLAIRGDYGYTF
TRBV13	NA	TRBJ2-7	NA	TGTGCCAGCAGCTTAGGGAGGGTCATCGAGCAGTACTTC	CASSLGRVIEQYF
TRBV9	NA	TRBJ2-1	NA	TGTGCCAGCAGCGTAGGGGACATCATTCCTGAGCAGTTCTTC	CASSVGDIIPEQFF
TRBV6-1	NA	TRBJ2-3	NA	TGTGCCACTACGGACATCCTAAGAGATACGCAGTATTTT	CATTDILRDTQYF
TRBV11-2	NA	TRBJ2-7	NA	TGTGCCAGCAGCTTCTATGACGGGCCCTACGAGCAGTACTTC	CASSFYDGPYEQYF
TRBV7-2	NA	TRBJ2-3	TRBD2	TGTGCCAGCAGCTTACAGCGGGAGGGCCGGGTGGGCACAGATACGCAGTATTTT	CASSLQREGRVGTDTQYF
TRBV30	NA	TRBJ2-7	NA	TGTGCCTGGAGTGTAGTTAGCTCCTACGAGCAGTACTTC	CAWSVVSSYEQYF
TRBV9	NA	TRBJ2-7	TRBD2	TGTGCCAGCAGCGTGGCGGGACTAGCGCCCTACGAGCAGTACTTC	CASSVAGLAPYEQYF
TRBV7-3	NA	TRBJ2-3	NA	TGTGCCAGCAGCTTATTCGGCAGGGCAGATACGCAGTATTTT	CASSLFGRADTQYF
TRBV10-3	NA	TRBJ1-1	TRBD1	TGTGCCATCACACAGGGGGATACCTGGGACACTGAAGCTTTCTTT	CAITQGDTWDTEAFF
TRBV5-8	NA	TRBJ2-4	NA	TGTGCCAGCAGCTCGCCGAATCTAGCCAAAAACATTCAGTACTTC	CASSSPNLAKNIQYF
TRBV10-1	NA	TRBJ2-7	NA	TGCGCCAGCAGTGAGTTAAGAGGGAGCGACTACGAGCAGTACTTC	CASSELRGSDYEQYF
TRBV7-9	NA	TRBJ1-4	TRBD1	TGTGCCAGCAGCTTTGTCCCGGGACAGGCCGGAGTCGAAAAACTGTTTTTT	CASSFVPGQAGVEKLFF
TRBV28	NA	TRBJ2-7	NA	TGTGCCAGCAGGCCCGGGGGCATTGGGGAGCAGTACTTC	CASRPGGIGEQYF
TRBV7-9	once	TRBJ2-2	TRBD2	TGTGCCAGCAGCTTACTAGCGGGGAGTATCGCCGGGGAGCTGTTTTTT	CASSLLAGSIAGELFF
TRBV27	NA	TRBJ2-3	NA	TGTGCCAGCAGTTCACGTTGGACTAGCACAGATACGCAGTATTTT	CASSSRWTSTDTQYF
TRBV6-5	once	TRBJ2-7	TRBD1	TGTGCCAGCAGTTACTCGGTAGACAGGGCCCTCGAGCAGTACTTC	CASSYSVDRALEQYF
TRBV30	NA	TRBJ2-5	NA	TGTGCCTGGAGCACCCGAACGTTCGGAGAGACCCAGTACTTC	CAWSTRTFGETQYF
TRBV27	NA	TRBJ2-7	TRBD2	TGTGCCAGCAGTTTGAAACTAGCGGGAGTAGAGGCAGAGCAGTACTTC	CASSLKLAGVEAEQYF
TRBV11-3	NA	TRBJ2-1	TRBD2	TGTGCCAGCAGCTCCCGGGAGGCATACAATGAGCAGTTCTTC	CASSSREAYNEQFF
TRBV9	few	TRBJ1-1	NA	TGTGCCAGCAGCGTAGTAGAACAGAACACTGAAGCTTTCTTT	CASSVVEQNTEAFF
TRBV19	NA	TRBJ2-7	NA	TGTGCCAGTAGTATAGGGGGCAGCCCCTACGAGCAGTACTTC	CASSIGGSPYEQYF
TRBV13	NA	TRBJ2-6	TRBD1	TGTGCCAGCACCCAAGGGACAGGGGAAAGCTCTGGGGCCAACGTCCTGACTTTC	CASTQGTGESSGANVLTF
TRBV19	NA	TRBJ1-5	NA	TGTGCCAGTGGCCAGGAGCACCTCAATCAGCCCCAGCATTTT	CASGQEHLNQPQHF